Sequencing of this TCR beta chain was carried out in a study of blood T cells in healthy people across ages. Study information: Through template switching, about one barcoded beta molecule was captured per two T cells, as measured in model experiments.

Germline loops: CDR1 LNHNV, CDR2 YYDKDF (reference sequence). The CDR3 loop spans 16 amino acids. Study-level points and caveats: The fall in TCR beta diversity per million T cells was roughly linear with age. Estimates drawn from one million T cells were deemed to understate diversity.

As to this clonotype: Its antigen is unknown.

A second PCR, run for roughly 7 to 12 cycles, used a sample-barcoded 5' primer plus a J-beta primer mix. Carrying 12 random nucleotides, a template-switch adaptor labeled each individual cDNA molecule. TCRdb passed the 5' RACE reads through MiXCR, listing each CDR3 protein once. The sample lists 1,300,000 or so distinct CDR3 sequences; roughly 64% were seen once. The rearrangement links TRBV15 to TRBJ2-4; D gene uncertain. The J call may be mistaken, given a closer DNA end match to TRBJ2-5. Specimen: blood. The sequence came from a man younger than 35 in good health. The CDR3 DNA reads as TGTGCCACCAGCAGAGATCTGACCGATACTCCAGAGACCCAGTACTTC. Translated, it gives CATSRDLTDTPETQYF.